Below, 28 T cell receptor beta chains from the same sample are listed, as sequenced in a study of cytomegalovirus exposure and HLA in healthy donors. The PCR had 60 Vbeta and 13 Jbeta primers. The method was immunoSEQ multiplex PCR; TCRdb's version includes in-frame clones alone and lacks a portion of them. The data hold some 79,000 clones, with around three fifths observed a single time. Sequences were obtained from PBMCs. The receptors shown here come from a woman aged 40-49 years in good health and CMV-seropositive.

This chain links TRBV6-5 with TRBJ2-5; 7 nucleotides align to TRBD2. The CDR3 extends over 14 amino acids. The trim removed 4 bases at V and 2 bases at J, leaving 4 bases unmatched. Germline assignment: CDR1 MNHEY and CDR2 SVGAGI. The CDR3 nucleotides are TGTGCCAGCAGTTTTATGGGGGGGCAAGAGACCCAGTACTTC. Amino acids: CASSFMGGQETQYF.

The V and J genes are TRBV4-1 and TRBJ2-3, with no clear D. Germline assignment: CDR1 MGHRA and CDR2 YSYEKL. The germline V and J ends were trimmed by 5 bases and 0 bases, with 9 bases remaining between them. The CDR3 is 14 amino acids. DNA for the CDR3: TGCGCCAGCAGCTTTAGATGGAGCACAGATACGCAGTATTTT. Translating it yields CASSFRWSTDTQYF.

The chain is built from TRBV29-1 and TRBJ2-3; TRBD1 aligns across 7 bases. There are 12 residues in the CDR3. Losses at the gene ends were 6 bases for V and 11 bases for J; bases not matched to a gene: 11. Germline V gene sequence: CDR1 SQVTM, CDR2 ANQGSEA. CDR3 sequence reads: CSVPTGVGQQYF. CDR3 coding DNA: TGCAGCGTCCCAACAGGGGTAGGGCAGCAGTATTTT.

The CDR3 DNA sequence: TGTGCCAGCAGCTTTAGCGGGATCGGCAATGAGCAGTTCTTC. Translating gives CASSFSGIGNEQFF. This chain joins TRBV5-6 and TRBJ2-1, with 8 positions matching TRBD2. Germline V gene lookup returns CDR1 SGHDT and CDR2 YYEEEE. The CDR3 runs 14 residues. V lost 2 bases, J lost 6 bases, and 4 bases stayed unmatched.

This clone occurred a few times. The rearrangement joins TRBV30 to TRBJ2-3, with 7 bases that match TRBD2. Germline CDR1 and CDR2: GTSNPN and SVGIG (reference sequence). CDR3 size: 14 residues. V was pared by 2 bases and J by 6 bases, with 8 bases of the junction left unmatched. CDR3: CAWSQRGGSDTQYF. CDR3 DNA: TGTGCCTGGAGTCAACGGGGAGGGTCTGATACGCAGTATTTT. The full variable domain, rest sourced from reference TRBV30 and TRBJ2-3, is SQTIHQWPATLVQPVGSPLSLECTVEGTSNPNLYWYRQAAGRGLQLLFYSVGIGQISSEVPQNLSASRPQDRQFILSSKKLLLSDSGFYLCAWSQRGGSDTQYFGPGTRLTVL.

Concerning this clone: Without the conserved terminal phenylalanine or tryptophan, this CDR3 likely stems from a read error. The DNA is left out, because the CDR3 cannot be placed on it with certainty; the CDR3 is given as TCRdb lists it. The chain employs TRBV28 and TRBJ1-1; the D call TRBD1 from the table was never checked on the DNA. The CDR3 adds up to 14 amino acids, both ends counted. The germline gives CDR1 MDHEN, CDR2 SYDVKM. The CDR3 reads CASSLSEEGAPGTS.

The chain employs TRBV2 and TRBJ2-5, with D possibly being TRBD2 (6 bases). Germline loops: CDR1 SNHLY, CDR2 FYNNEI. The CDR3 sequence is 18 residues long. V was pared by 6 bases and J by 9 bases, with 32 bases between. CDR3 sequence: CASRGSRWIAVPQWAQYF. The DNA of the CDR3 is TGTGCCAGCAGAGGGAGCAGATGGATAGCGGTACCTCAGTGGGCCCAGTACTTC.

The rearrangement uses TRBV10-3 and TRBJ2-1, with D possibly being TRBD2 (5 bases). V was pared by 4 bases and J by 4 bases, with 8 bases between. The CDR3 extends over 13 amino acids. Germline V CDR1 and CDR2: ENHRY, SYGVKD. The CDR3 coding sequence is TGTGCCATCAGTGGCCGGGATTACAATGAGCAGTTCTTC. Its translation: CAISGRDYNEQFF.

This clone has a handful of counts. J is TRBJ1-5 and V is TRBV5-5; D gene ambiguous. Germline assignment: CDR1 SGHKS and CDR2 YYEKEE (reference sequence). V was pared by 2 bases and J by 3 bases, with 9 bases between. CDR3 length: 14 residues. DNA for the CDR3: TGTGCCAGCAGCTTATTACTGGTCAATCAGCCCCAGCATTTT. Translation gives CASSLLLVNQPQHF.

CDR3 DNA: TGTGCCAGTAGGGGACAGGCCCAAGAGACCCAGTACTTC. Its protein product is CASRGQAQETQYF. The V gene is TRBV19, the J gene TRBJ2-5; 8 nucleotides agree with TRBD1. J was trimmed by 1 base and V by 6 bases; bases with no gene match: 1. This CDR3 contains 13 residues. Per germline, CDR1 LNHDA and CDR2 SQIVND (reference sequence).

The chain joins TRBV28 to TRBJ1-5; 7 bases line up with TRBD1. CDR3 length: 23 residues. The trim removed 5 bases at V and 0 bases at J, leaving 28 bases unmatched. Germline lookup yields CDR1 MDHEN and CDR2 SYDVKM. This CDR3 reads CASSGDRYPASYLKLYSNQPQHF. The CDR3 nucleotides are TGTGCCAGCAGTGGGGACAGATACCCCGCCAGCTACCTTAAACTCTATAGCAATCAGCCCCAGCATTTT.

J is TRBJ2-7 and V is TRBV27; 11 bases line up with TRBD1. Germline V lookup: CDR1 MNHEY, CDR2 SMNVEV (reference sequence). The junction had 13 bases not matched to a gene; V was cut back by 2 bases and J by 4 bases. The CDR3 length is 18 residues. The CDR3 DNA sequence: TGTGCCAGCAGTTTAATCAGTCCCCTGGGACAGGGGGAGTACGAGCAGTACTTC. Translated: CASSLISPLGQGEYEQYF.

This clone appeared a single time. This rearrangement joins TRBV27 to TRBJ2-1; TRBD2 matches at 9 bases. Germline V gene sequence: CDR1 MNHEY, CDR2 SMNVEV (reference sequence). This CDR3 is 16 amino acids long. Unmatched junction bases numbered 12, after V lost 7 bases and J lost 5 bases. The CDR3: CASTYSGSLANNEQFF. The DNA for the CDR3 is TGTGCCAGCACCTATAGCGGGAGTCTGGCGAACAATGAGCAGTTCTTC.

In its sample, this clone was seen a few times. V gene TRBV6-1 combines with J gene TRBJ1-4; D might be TRBD1 (6 bases). CDR3 length: 15 amino acids. The germline V gene has CDR1 MNHNS and CDR2 SASEGT. The ends were cut back, 6 bases at V and 4 bases at J, with 15 bases in the middle. CDR3: CASSNRAGVNEKLFF. The CDR3 bases are TGTGCCAGCAGCAACAGGGCAGGGGTTAATGAAAAACTGTTTTTT.

The rearrangement links TRBV28 to TRBJ1-4, with TRBD1 as a possible D gene (5 bases). The CDR3 sequence is 16 residues long. Germline CDR1 and CDR2: MDHEN and SYDVKM. V gave up 2 bases and J gave up 8 bases, with 18 bases separating them. CDR3 bases: TGTGCCAGCAGTTTACCGCCCGGAGGGGAAGGGGAAAAACTGTTTTTT. Its protein is CASSLPPGGEGEKLFF.

The V call is TRBV13, the J call TRBJ2-7, with D perhaps matching TRBD2 (6 bases). Germline V lookup: CDR1 PRHDT, CDR2 FYEKMQ (reference sequence). Between the trimmed V and J ends, which lost 0 bases and 1 base, there was a span of 10 bases. The CDR3 has 15 amino acids. The CDR3 coding sequence is TGTGCCAGCAGCTTAGGCGGGAGTGGGTCCTACGAGCAGTACTTC. This gives the protein CASSLGGSGSYEQYF.

This clone was picked up one time. The chain is built from TRBV6-5 and TRBJ1-1; 7 bases map to TRBD1. The germline gives CDR1 MNHEY, CDR2 SVGAGI. The CDR3 totals 12 residues. After removal of 5 bases from V and 12 bases from J, the junction contained 9 bases not matched to a gene. CDR3 amino acids: CASSDTGEKTFF. In DNA, the CDR3 is TGTGCCAGCAGTGATACAGGGGAGAAGACTTTCTTT.

This sequence joins TRBV28 and TRBJ2-5; 9 nucleotides match TRBD2. Trimming removed 3 bases from V and 5 bases from J; junction bases left unmatched: 16. The CDR3 loop spans 18 amino acids. Looked up from germline, CDR1 is MDHEN and CDR2 is SYDVKM. CDR3 sequence: CASSLTGTGTSNWETQYF. Here the CDR3 DNA reads TGTGCCAGCAGTTTGACGGGAACCGGGACTAGCAATTGGGAGACCCAGTACTTC.

The V gene is TRBV7-2, the J gene TRBJ1-1; 8 bases are shared with TRBD1. CDR3 size: 15 residues. Germline V gene lookup returns CDR1 SGHTA and CDR2 FQGNSA. V shed 7 bases, J shed 0 bases, and the junction held 7 bases outside the gene matches. The CDR3 DNA is TGTGCCAGCACCCACGGGACAGGAATGAACACTGAAGCTTTCTTT. As protein: CASTHGTGMNTEAFF.

The V call is TRBV7-2, the J call TRBJ1-5; D not certain. Germline V gives CDR1 SGHTA, CDR2 FQGNSA. The CDR3 totals 12 residues. The V gene lost 3 bases and the J gene lost 6 bases, with 6 bases spanning the gap. The CDR3 spells CASSFGGQPQHF. Here the CDR3 DNA reads TGTGCCAGCAGCTTCGGCGGTCAGCCCCAGCATTTT.

V and J are TRBV7-8 and TRBJ2-7; TRBD1 aligns across 7 bases. The V gene's germline CDR1 is SGHVS and CDR2 FQNEAQ. CDR3 length equals 13 residues. Trimming cost V 1 base and J 5 bases; bases outside gene matches: 2. The CDR3 region has the DNA TGTGCCAGCAGCTTAGAGAGGGGGCACGAGCAGTACTTC. It specifies CASSLERGHEQYF.

The chain is built from TRBV6-1 and TRBJ2-5; 7 nucleotides align to TRBD1. Per germline, CDR1 MNHNS and CDR2 SASEGT. V was clipped by 4 bases and J by 5 bases; unmatched bases: 7. The CDR3 runs to 14 residues. In nucleotides, the CDR3 is TGTGCCAGCAGTGCCCGACAGGGAACGGAGACCCAGTACTTC. The encoded protein is CASSARQGTETQYF.

Only one count was recorded for this clone. V is TRBV2 and J is TRBJ2-5; D is perhaps TRBD1 (6 bases). The DNA matches TRBJ2-7 better at its end, which makes the J call doubtful. The CDR3 contains 15 residues. Germline loops: CDR1 SNHLY, CDR2 FYNNEI. The CDR3 here is CASSSGATSSYEQYF. The CDR3 coding sequence is TGTGCCAGCAGTTCAGGGGCGACAAGCTCCTACGAGCAGTACTTC.

This chain joins TRBV5-8 and TRBJ1-4; D unresolved. V was cut by 2 bases and J by 6 bases, with 11 bases left in between. Germline V gene lookup returns CDR1 SGHTS and CDR2 YDEGEE. This CDR3 has 14 amino acids. In nucleotides, the CDR3 is TGTGCCAGCAGCTTAGCCCAGGCGTATGAAAAACTGTTTTTT. Translated: CASSLAQAYEKLFF. The variable domain in full, completed from reference TRBV5-8 and TRBJ1-4, reads EAGVTQSPTHLIKTRGQQATLRCSPISGHTSVYWYQQALGLGLQFLLWYDEGEERNRGNFPPRFSGRQFPNYSSELNVNALELEDSALYLCASSLAQAYEKLFFGSGTQLSVL.

This clone was seen a few times. The chain couples TRBV4-2 to TRBJ2-7; perhaps TRBD2 as D (5 bases). Trimming pared 0 bases from V and 5 bases from J, leaving 14 bases between. CDR1 LGHNA and CDR2 YNFKEQ come from the germline V gene. CDR3 length: 15 amino acids. The CDR3 here is CASSQDLLVLNEQYF. DNA for the CDR3: TGTGCCAGCAGCCAAGATCTACTAGTGTTAAACGAGCAGTACTTC.

In this sample, this clone turned up a few times. The CDR3 bases are TGTGCCAGCAGCTTAGGTGGCATGAACACTGAAGCTTTCTTT. This encodes CASSLGGMNTEAFF. The V and J genes are TRBV13 and TRBJ1-1, with D uncertain. Per germline, CDR1 PRHDT and CDR2 FYEKMQ (reference sequence). The CDR3 totals 14 residues. V was pared by 0 bases and J by 0 bases, with 5 bases between.

The chain has TRBV6-5 and TRBJ2-7, with D tentatively TRBD1 (6 bases). Trimming cost V 4 bases and J 5 bases, with 18 bases left between them. Germline lookup yields CDR1 MNHEY and CDR2 SVGAGI. This CDR3 is built from 15 residues. For the CDR3, the DNA is TGTGCCAGCAGTTTGTCAGGGGCGTTAGGGGACGAGCAGTACTTC. It specifies CASSLSGALGDEQYF.

The chain combines TRBV9 with TRBJ2-1, with 8 nucleotides matching TRBD2. The trim removed 2 bases at V and 6 bases at J, leaving 10 bases unmatched. The germline gives CDR1 SGDLS, CDR2 YYNGEE. This CDR3 region has 16 residues. In nucleotides, the CDR3 is TGTGCCAGCAGCGTCCGCTCGGGAGGGCCGGTCAATGAGCAGTTCTTC. This gives the protein CASSVRSGGPVNEQFF.